The 32 T cell receptor beta chains reported below all come from one sample, sequenced in a study of control samples from healthy donors and cancer patients. Clones were sequenced by immunoSEQ multiplex PCR, and TCRdb holds only the in-frame ones, with some missing. Seen here are over 150,000 clones, roughly 89% observed once, and the top ten hold around 1.4%. Sequencing was done on a sample of blood. All receptors come from a woman aged 50 to 60 in good health.

This sequence joins TRBV4-1 and TRBJ2-2; 10 nucleotides agree with TRBD2. The CDR3 is 15 amino acids. Per germline, CDR1 MGHRA and CDR2 YSYEKL. Unmatched junction bases numbered 4, after V lost 4 bases and J lost 5 bases. CDR3 nucleotides: TGCGCCAGCAGCCCGACGGGACTAGCGACCGGGGAGCTGTTTTTT. It is translated as CASSPTGLATGELFF.

This clone has a single count. This chain links TRBV10-3 with TRBJ1-2; D ambiguous. CDR3 length: 12 residues. Germline assignment: CDR1 ENHRY and CDR2 SYGVKD. V gave up 4 bases and J gave up 5 bases, with 8 bases separating them. The CDR3 loop reads CAISGELYGYTF. Written as DNA, the CDR3 is TGTGCCATCAGTGGAGAGTTATATGGCTACACCTTC.

This rearrangement joins TRBV9 to TRBJ2-6; tentatively, D is TRBD2 (5 bases). Germline-derived CDR1 and CDR2 are SGDLS and YYNGEE. The germline V and J ends were trimmed by 0 bases and 2 bases, with 6 bases remaining between them. The CDR3 has 15 residues. CDR3 region: CASSVGGAGANVLTF. The CDR3 bases are TGTGCCAGCAGCGTAGGGGGAGCTGGGGCCAACGTCCTGACTTTC.

The chain has TRBV5-4 and TRBJ2-7; D is unclear. The CDR3 sequence is 14 residues long. CDR1 is SGHNT and CDR2 is YYREEE in the germline V gene (reference sequence). Trimming removed 4 bases at V and 2 bases at J, with 13 bases between. CDR3 region: CASSPSSAAYEQYF. The CDR3 bases are TGTGCCAGCAGCCCTTCAAGTGCTGCCTACGAGCAGTACTTC. Drawing the rest from reference TRBV5-4 and TRBJ2-7, the complete variable domain is ETGVTQSPTHLIKTRGQQVTLRCSSQSGHNTVSWYQQALGQGPQFIFQYYREEENGRGNFPPRFSGLQFPNYSSELNVNALELDDSALYLCASSPSSAAYEQYFGPGTRLTVT.

The chain recombines TRBV24-1 with TRBJ1-3; D is unresolved. From germline, CDR1 is KGHDR and CDR2 SFDVKD. V shed 1 base and J shed 2 bases, with 14 bases lying between them. There are 17 residues in the CDR3. CDR3 in amino acids: CATSDFDLTVTGNTIYF. DNA of the CDR3: TGTGCCACCAGTGATTTTGACCTTACGGTTACTGGAAACACCATATATTTT.

The count of this clone is one. The chain carries TRBV5-1 and TRBJ2-3, with TRBD1 matching 9 bases. V was clipped by 8 bases and J by 2 bases; unmatched bases: 9. Germline V lookup: CDR1 SGHRS, CDR2 YFSETQ. The CDR3 runs 15 residues. Here the CDR3 DNA reads TGCGCCAGTAATACTGGACAGGGGCTCACAGATACGCAGTATTTT. Translation: CASNTGQGLTDTQYF.

The chain employs TRBV25-1 and TRBJ2-3, with D maybe TRBD1 (5 bases). The CDR3 is 15 amino acids. Trimming removed 4 bases from V and 3 bases from J, with 14 bases in between. CDR1 is MGHDK, CDR2 SYGVNS, per germline. The chain's CDR3 is CASSAVDRVTDTQYF. The CDR3 region has the DNA TGTGCCAGCAGTGCAGTCGACAGAGTGACAGATACGCAGTATTTT.

Only one count was recorded for this clone. CDR3 bases: TGTGCCAGCAGTTTAGAGGGGGCATATGGAAACACCATATATTTT. This translates into CASSLEGAYGNTIYF. The V and J genes are TRBV27 and TRBJ1-3; TRBD1 matches 7 bases. Germline CDR1 and CDR2: MNHEY and SMNVEV (reference sequence). The CDR3 loop spans 15 amino acids. The ends lost 2 bases at V and 3 bases at J; junction bases unmatched: 4.

V usage is TRBV7-2 and J usage is TRBJ2-1; D gene unclear. The CDR3 runs 13 residues. V lost 4 bases and J lost 0, with 4 bases in between. CDR1 is SGHTA and CDR2 is FQGNSA in the germline V gene. In DNA form, the CDR3 reads TGTGCCAGCAGCTCTGCCTCCTACAATGAGCAGTTCTTC. Translated, it gives CASSSASYNEQFF.

The V call is TRBV25-1, the J call TRBJ1-6; D possibly corresponds to TRBD1 (5 bases). Germline loops: CDR1 MGHDK, CDR2 SYGVNS. V lost 3 bases and J 10 bases, leaving 19 bases between the germline ends. This CDR3 comprises 16 residues. The CDR3 sequence: CASSDRGFGERSPLHF. The CDR3 DNA reads TGTGCCAGCAGTGATCGGGGCTTCGGGGAGCGGTCACCCCTCCACTTT.

This chain joins TRBV5-8 and TRBJ2-3; possibly TRBD1 for D (6 bases). Trimming pared 0 bases from V and 2 bases from J, leaving 7 bases between. CDR1 is SGHTS, CDR2 YDEGEE, per germline. The CDR3 covers 14 residues. The CDR3: CASSLGQATDTQYF. The DNA for the CDR3 is TGTGCCAGCAGCTTGGGACAGGCCACAGATACGCAGTATTTT.

V usage is TRBV7-2 and J usage is TRBJ2-6; TRBD2 matches at 9 bases. CDR1 SGHTA and CDR2 FQGNSA come from the germline V gene. The CDR3 spans 19 residues. Unmatched junction bases numbered 7, after V lost 1 base and J lost 0 bases. CDR3 region: CASSLEISGGFSGANVLTF. Written as DNA, the CDR3 is TGTGCCAGCAGCTTAGAGATTAGCGGGGGATTCTCTGGGGCCAACGTCCTGACTTTC.

The chain is built from TRBV10-3 and TRBJ2-1; 10 bases agree with TRBD2. The V gene's germline CDR1 is ENHRY and CDR2 SYGVKD. The length of the CDR3 is 19 residues. V shed 3 bases and J 1 base; nucleotides not matched to a gene: 12. Here the CDR3 reads CAISDPIEASGRSYNEQFF. For the CDR3, the DNA is TGTGCCATCAGTGATCCAATTGAGGCTAGCGGGAGATCCTACAATGAGCAGTTCTTC.

This rearrangement joins TRBV2 to TRBJ1-1, with 7 bases identical to TRBD1. The CDR3 is 14 residues long. CDR1 is SNHLY and CDR2 is FYNNEI in the germline V gene. The J segment lost 0 bases and the V segment lost 8 bases, leaving 6 bases of the junction unmatched. The CDR3 loop reads CASGLGQMNTEAFF. The DNA for the CDR3 is TGTGCCAGCGGGTTGGGACAGATGAACACTGAAGCTTTCTTT. Full variable domain (outside the CDR3, taken from reference TRBV2 and TRBJ1-1): EPEVTQTPSHQVTQMGQEVILRCVPISNHLYFYWYRQILGQKVEFLVSFYNNEISEKSEIFDDQFSVERPDGSNFTLKIRSTKLEDSAMYFCASGLGQMNTEAFFGQGTRLTVV.

In DNA, the CDR3 is TGTGCCAGCAGTTTACGTGGGGGACAGGGGCTGAGTGGCTATGGCTACACCTTC. It is translated as CASSLRGGQGLSGYGYTF. The chain employs TRBV13 and TRBJ1-2; 10 bases match TRBD1. Germline trimming cut 6 bases from V and 4 bases from J; bases unmatched to any gene: 17. From germline, CDR1 is PRHDT and CDR2 FYEKMQ (reference sequence). CDR3 length: 18 amino acids.

This sequence joins TRBV5-1 and TRBJ2-7; D may be TRBD1 (9 bases). Germline lookup yields CDR1 SGHRS and CDR2 YFSETQ. The CDR3 length is 16 residues. The V end lost 4 bases, the J end lost 6 bases, and 23 bases lay between the germline ends. This chain's CDR3 is CASSRSGGTGSPEQYF. The CDR3 DNA reads as TGCGCCAGCAGCCGGTCGGGAGGGACAGGGTCCCCCGAGCAGTACTTC.

This rearrangement joins TRBV5-6 to TRBJ2-1; D is unresolved. Germline assignment: CDR1 SGHDT and CDR2 YYEEEE. Trimming shortened V by 1 base and J by 1 base, and 6 bases separated the two germline ends. CDR3 length equals 14 residues. The CDR3 sequence: CASSLRQSYNEQFF. The CDR3, as DNA: TGTGCCAGCAGCTTGAGGCAATCCTACAATGAGCAGTTCTTC.

The V and J genes are TRBV5-6 and TRBJ2-4; D is tentatively TRBD1 or TRBD2 (7 bases each). This CDR3 has 17 amino acids. The germline V and J ends were trimmed by 1 base and 0 bases, with 14 bases remaining between them. CDR1 SGHDT and CDR2 YYEEEE come from the germline V gene. CDR3: CASSLPGGVLAKNIQYF. The CDR3 nucleotides read TGTGCCAGCAGCTTGCCAGGGGGGGTGCTAGCCAAAAACATTCAGTACTTC.

In this sample, this clone turned up once. J is TRBJ2-7 and V is TRBV6-5; 7 bases map to TRBD1. The CDR3 runs 14 residues. The V segment lost 8 bases and the J segment 1 base; nucleotides outside the gene matches: 8. Germline V gene sequence: CDR1 MNHEY, CDR2 SVGAGI. The CDR3 protein is CASGSGTASYEQYF. The CDR3 DNA reads as TGTGCCAGCGGGAGTGGGACAGCATCCTACGAGCAGTACTTC.

The rearrangement links TRBV9 to TRBJ1-6; D is ambiguous. Trimming removed 0 bases from V and 10 bases from J, with 14 bases in between. The CDR3 consists of 15 residues. Germline V CDR1 and CDR2: SGDLS, YYNGEE. CDR3 amino acids: CASSVDNHRESPLHF. The CDR3 DNA reads as TGTGCCAGCAGCGTAGATAACCATAGGGAATCACCCCTCCACTTT.

The chain links TRBV24-1 to TRBJ2-3; 9 nucleotides agree with TRBD1. The CDR3 consists of 15 residues. The V gene's germline CDR1 is KGHDR and CDR2 SFDVKD. Germline trimming cut 5 bases from V and 3 bases from J; bases unmatched to any gene: 5. The DNA for the CDR3 is TGTGCCACCAGTGCTCTGGACAGGGGAACAGATACGCAGTATTTT. Translation gives CATSALDRGTDTQYF.

The chain recombines TRBV5-5 with TRBJ2-3, with D possibly TRBD1 on 5 matching bases. This CDR3 region has 15 residues. Germline-derived CDR1 and CDR2 are SGHKS and YYEKEE (reference sequence). V lost 1 base to trimming and J lost 4 bases, with 13 bases between them. The CDR3 DNA reads as TGTGCCAGCAGCTTGAACCCCAGGGTAGCAGATACGCAGTATTTT. Amino acid sequence: CASSLNPRVADTQYF.

The rearrangement links TRBV28 to TRBJ2-2; TRBD2 might be the D (7 bases). Germline V lookup: CDR1 MDHEN, CDR2 SYDVKM. The CDR3 covers 18 residues. The V gene lost 4 bases and the J gene lost 6 bases, with 24 bases spanning the gap. DNA for the CDR3: TGTGCCAGCAGTTCCCACCCCGCAGGGAGGGGGATCGCCGGGGAGCTGTTTTTT. Amino acid sequence: CASSSHPAGRGIAGELFF.

V and J are TRBV14 and TRBJ2-1; perhaps TRBD2 as D (7 bases). The CDR3 is 13 amino acids. The germline V gene encodes CDR1 SGHDN and CDR2 FVKESK. The V end was cut by 3 bases, the J end by 9 bases, with 12 bases between. The CDR3 DNA reads TGTGCCAGCAGCCATCCAGGGGAGGGTGAGCAGTTCTTC. Translating gives CASSHPGEGEQFF. Full variable domain (remainder filled in from reference TRBV14 and TRBJ2-1): EAGVTQFPSHSVIEKGQTVTLRCDPISGHDNLYWYRRVMGKEIKFLLHFVKESKQDESGMPNNRFLAERTGGTYSTLKVQPAELEDSGVYFCASSHPGEGEQFFGPGTRLTVL.

The J gene is TRBJ2-1, the V gene TRBV11-3; no reliable D call. Germline V gene sequence: CDR1 SGHNT, CDR2 YENEEA. The CDR3 sequence is 13 residues long. V was trimmed by 1 base and J by 5 bases, leaving 6 bases between them. The chain's CDR3 is CASSLAPDNEQFF. In DNA, the CDR3 is TGTGCCAGCAGCTTAGCTCCAGACAATGAGCAGTTCTTC. Filled out from reference TRBV11-3 and TRBJ2-1, the complete variable domain reads EAGVVQSPRYKIIEKKQPVAFWCNPISGHNTLYWYLQNLGQGPELLIRYENEEAVDDSQLPKDRFSAERLKGVDSTLKIQPAELGDSAVYLCASSLAPDNEQFFGPGTRLTVL.

The rearrangement joins TRBV27 to TRBJ2-2; D remains ambiguous. The V end was cut by 6 bases, the J end by 0 bases, with 11 bases between. The CDR3 is 15 amino acids. Germline values: CDR1 MNHEY, CDR2 SMNVEV (reference sequence). CDR3 amino acids: CASRPLPANTGELFF. The CDR3 DNA sequence: TGTGCCAGCAGACCCCTACCCGCGAACACCGGGGAGCTGTTTTTT.

The chain uses TRBV6-1 and TRBJ2-7; 8 bases match TRBD2. Germline V gene sequence: CDR1 MNHNS, CDR2 SASEGT. The CDR3 loop spans 15 amino acids. Trimming at V came to 2 bases and at J to 6 bases, leaving 9 bases not matched to a gene. DNA for the CDR3: TGTGCCAGCAGTGAATTCGGGGGGGGGCCGACCGAGCAGTACTTC. Protein product: CASSEFGGGPTEQYF.

Worth noting for this clone: Compared with germline, one end of the junction differs, possibly owing to a read error. Other DNA sequences in this specimen translate into the identical CDR3. The CDR3 coding sequence is TGTGCCAGCAGTGTGGACGGCTCTGGGGCCAACGTCCTGACCTTC. It codes for CASSVDGSGANVLTF. The V gene is TRBV6-4, the J gene TRBJ2-6; the D gene is possibly TRBD1 (5 bases). From germline, CDR1 is MRHNA and CDR2 SNTAGT. The CDR3 is 15 amino acids.

The chain is built from TRBV4-1 and TRBJ2-7; possibly TRBD1 for D (7 bases). Trimming stripped 2 bases from V and 2 bases from J, with 19 bases between. The CDR3 runs to 17 residues. Germline assignment: CDR1 MGHRA and CDR2 YSYEKL. CDR3 nucleotide sequence: TGCGCCAGCAGCCAAATCGGAGGGGGCGGATTTACCTACGAGCAGTACTTC. Its translation: CASSQIGGGGFTYEQYF.

The rearrangement links TRBV6-2 or TRBV6-3 to TRBJ1-6; D is undetermined. The germline V and J ends were trimmed by 3 bases and 7 bases, with 13 bases remaining between them. CDR3 length: 15 residues. From germline, CDR1 is MNHEY and CDR2 SVGEGT. CDR3 region: CASSYSVLENSPLHF. The CDR3 coding sequence is TGTGCCAGCAGTTATTCGGTTCTGGAGAATTCACCCCTCCACTTT.

The chain combines TRBV7-2 with TRBJ2-1; 12 nucleotides agree with TRBD1. CDR1 SGHTA and CDR2 FQGNSA come from the germline V gene. Losses at the gene ends were 8 bases for V and 8 bases for J; bases not matched to a gene: 19. This CDR3 has 18 amino acids. The CDR3 region is CASGLGQGAGFKLHEQFF. For the CDR3, the DNA is TGTGCCAGCGGCCTGGGACAGGGGGCCGGGTTTAAGCTACATGAGCAGTTCTTC.

The chain links TRBV19 to TRBJ2-2, with D hard to call. Germline assignment: CDR1 LNHDA and CDR2 SQIVND (reference sequence). The CDR3 is 13 amino acids. V was pared by 7 bases and J by 7 bases, with 13 bases between. CDR3: CASTPLAGGELFF. The CDR3 DNA is TGTGCCAGTACCCCCCTGGCCGGCGGGGAGCTGTTTTTT.